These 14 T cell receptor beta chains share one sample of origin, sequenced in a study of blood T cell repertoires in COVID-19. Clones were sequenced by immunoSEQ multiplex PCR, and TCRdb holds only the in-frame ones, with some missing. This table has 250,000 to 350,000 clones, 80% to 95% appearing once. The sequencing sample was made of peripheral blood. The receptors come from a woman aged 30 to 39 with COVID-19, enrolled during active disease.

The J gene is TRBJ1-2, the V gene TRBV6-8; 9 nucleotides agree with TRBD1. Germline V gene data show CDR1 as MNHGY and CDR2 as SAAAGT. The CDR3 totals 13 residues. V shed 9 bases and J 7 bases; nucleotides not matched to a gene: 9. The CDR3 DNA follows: TGTGCCAGGGGACAGGGACTCCAAAGTGGCTACACCTTC. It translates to CARGQGLQSGYTF.

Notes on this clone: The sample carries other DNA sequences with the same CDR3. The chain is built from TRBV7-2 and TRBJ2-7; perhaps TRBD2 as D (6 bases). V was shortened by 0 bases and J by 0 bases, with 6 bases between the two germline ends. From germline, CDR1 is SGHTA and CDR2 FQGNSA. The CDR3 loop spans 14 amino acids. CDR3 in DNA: TGTGCCAGCAGCTTAGCGCGGGACTCCTACGAGCAGTACTTC. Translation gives CASSLARDSYEQYF.

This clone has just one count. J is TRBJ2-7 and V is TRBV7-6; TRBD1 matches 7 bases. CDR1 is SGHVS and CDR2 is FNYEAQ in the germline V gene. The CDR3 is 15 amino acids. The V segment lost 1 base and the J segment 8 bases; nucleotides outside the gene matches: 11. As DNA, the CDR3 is TGTGCCAGCAGCTTAGGGGACAGTTACCGGGGTAAGCAGTACTTC. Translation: CASSLGDSYRGKQYF.

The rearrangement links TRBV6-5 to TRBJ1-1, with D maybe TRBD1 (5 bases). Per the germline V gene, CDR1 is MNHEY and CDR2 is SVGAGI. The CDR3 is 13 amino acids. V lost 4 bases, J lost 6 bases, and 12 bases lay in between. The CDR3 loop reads CASSFQGTPEAFF. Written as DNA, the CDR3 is TGTGCCAGCAGTTTTCAGGGCACGCCTGAAGCTTTCTTT.

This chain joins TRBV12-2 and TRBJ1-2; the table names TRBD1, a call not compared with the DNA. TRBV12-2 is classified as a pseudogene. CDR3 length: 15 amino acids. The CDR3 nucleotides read TGTGCAAGTCGCTCCAGACAGGGGAATACCTATGGCTACACCTTC. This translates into CASRSRQGNTYGYTF.

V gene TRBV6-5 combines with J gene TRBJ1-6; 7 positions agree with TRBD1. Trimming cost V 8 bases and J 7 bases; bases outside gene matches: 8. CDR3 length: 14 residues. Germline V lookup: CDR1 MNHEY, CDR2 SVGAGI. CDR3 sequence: CASLRDSVNSPLHF. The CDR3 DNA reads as TGTGCCAGCCTTCGGGACAGCGTAAATTCACCCCTCCACTTT.

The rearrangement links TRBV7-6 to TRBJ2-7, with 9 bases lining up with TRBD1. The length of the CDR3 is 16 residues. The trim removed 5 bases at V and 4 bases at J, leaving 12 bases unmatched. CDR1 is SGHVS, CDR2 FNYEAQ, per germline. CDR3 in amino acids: CASSPPLRQGVYEQYF. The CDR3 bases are TGTGCCAGCAGCCCCCCCTTGAGACAGGGGGTTTACGAGCAGTACTTC. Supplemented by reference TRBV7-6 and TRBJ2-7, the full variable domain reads GAGVSQSPRYKVTKRGQDVALRCDPISGHVSLYWYRQALGQGPEFLTYFNYEAQQDKSGLPNDRFSAERPEGSISTLTIQRTEQRDSAMYRCASSPPLRQGVYEQYFGPGTRLTVT.

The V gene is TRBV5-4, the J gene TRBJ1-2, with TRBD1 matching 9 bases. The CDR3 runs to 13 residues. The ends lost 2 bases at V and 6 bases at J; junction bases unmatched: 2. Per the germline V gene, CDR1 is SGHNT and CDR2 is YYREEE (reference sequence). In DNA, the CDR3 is TGTGCCAGCAGCTTACAGGGGGCGCATGGCTACACCTTC. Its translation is CASSLQGAHGYTF.

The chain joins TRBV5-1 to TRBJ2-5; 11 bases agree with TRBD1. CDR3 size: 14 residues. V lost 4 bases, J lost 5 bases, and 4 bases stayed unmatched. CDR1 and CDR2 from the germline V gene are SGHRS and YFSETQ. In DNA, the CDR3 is TGCGCCAGCAGCGGACAGGGGGCCGCTGAGACCCAGTACTTC. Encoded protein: CASSGQGAAETQYF. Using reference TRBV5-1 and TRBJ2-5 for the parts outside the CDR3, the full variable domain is KAGVTQTPRYLIKTRGQQVTLSCSPISGHRSVSWYQQTPGQGLQFLFEYFSETQRNKGNFPGRFSGRQFSNSRSEMNVSTLELGDSALYLCASSGQGAAETQYFGPGTRLLVL.

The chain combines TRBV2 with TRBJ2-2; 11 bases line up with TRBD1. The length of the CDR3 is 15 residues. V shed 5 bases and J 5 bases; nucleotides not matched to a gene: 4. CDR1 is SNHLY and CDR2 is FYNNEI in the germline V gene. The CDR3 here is CASSLDRGQTGELFF. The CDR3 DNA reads TGTGCCAGCAGTTTGGACAGGGGGCAGACCGGGGAGCTGTTTTTT.

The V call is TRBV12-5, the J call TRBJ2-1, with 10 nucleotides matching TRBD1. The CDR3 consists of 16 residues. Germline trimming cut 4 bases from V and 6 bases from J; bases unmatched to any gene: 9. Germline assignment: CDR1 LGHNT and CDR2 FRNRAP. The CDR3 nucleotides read TGTGCTAGTGGTTCGACGACAGGGGGCAAGGTCAATGAGCAGTTCTTC. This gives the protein CASGSTTGGKVNEQFF. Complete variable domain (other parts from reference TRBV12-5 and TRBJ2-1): DARVTQTPRHKVTEMGQEVTMRCQPILGHNTVFWYRQTMMQGLELLAYFRNRAPLDDSGMPKDRFSAEMPDATLATLKIQPSEPRDSAVYFCASGSTTGGKVNEQFFGPGTRLTVL.

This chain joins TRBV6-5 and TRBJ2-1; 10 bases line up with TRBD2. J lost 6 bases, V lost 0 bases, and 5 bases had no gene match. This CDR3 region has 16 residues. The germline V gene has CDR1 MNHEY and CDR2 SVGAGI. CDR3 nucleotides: TGTGCCAGCAGTTACTCGTTACTAGCGGGAATCAATGAGCAGTTCTTC. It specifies CASSYSLLAGINEQFF.

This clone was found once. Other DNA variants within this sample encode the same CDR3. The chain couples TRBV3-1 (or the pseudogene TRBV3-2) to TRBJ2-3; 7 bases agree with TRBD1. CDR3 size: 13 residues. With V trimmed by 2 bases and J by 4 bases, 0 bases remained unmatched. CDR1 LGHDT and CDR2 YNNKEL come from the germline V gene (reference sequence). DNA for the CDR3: TGTGCCAGCAGCCAACAGGGGGCAGATACGCAGTATTTT. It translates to CASSQQGADTQYF.

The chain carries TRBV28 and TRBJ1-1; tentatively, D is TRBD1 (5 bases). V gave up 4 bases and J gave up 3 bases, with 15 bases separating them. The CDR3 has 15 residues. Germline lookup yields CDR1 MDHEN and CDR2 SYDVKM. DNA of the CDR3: TGTGCCAGCAGTTGGACACGGCCGGAACACACTGAAGCTTTCTTT. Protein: CASSWTRPEHTEAFF.